One sample yielded the 13 T cell receptor beta chains listed below, sequenced in a study of blood T cell repertoires in COVID-19. Data came from immunoSEQ multiplex PCR; TCRdb stores just in-frame clones and leaves some out. Among about 120,000 clones listed, 60% to 80% were seen once. Material for sequencing was peripheral blood. The receptors originated from a human donor in a cohort sampled during active COVID-19.

The J gene is TRBJ1-2, the V gene TRBV3-1 (or the pseudogene TRBV3-2); 7 bases agree with TRBD1. The CDR3 contains 13 residues. The junction had 4 bases not matched to a gene; V was cut back by 4 bases and J by 5 bases. Germline V gene lookup returns CDR1 LGHDT and CDR2 YNNKEL (reference sequence). CDR3 protein: CASSRDSPYGYTF. The CDR3 region has the DNA TGTGCCAGCAGCCGGGACAGCCCATATGGCTACACCTTC.

The rearrangement joins TRBV27 to TRBJ2-7, with TRBD2 matching 8 bases. The CDR3 is made up of 15 amino acids. J was trimmed by 2 bases and V by 7 bases; bases with no gene match: 10. The V gene's germline CDR1 is MNHEY and CDR2 SMNVEV (reference sequence). CDR3 residues: CASKTKAGETYEQYF. CDR3 coding DNA: TGTGCCAGCAAAACCAAAGCGGGAGAGACCTACGAGCAGTACTTC.

V usage is TRBV30 and J usage is TRBJ2-7; 10 bases are a match to TRBD2. Germline CDR1 is GTSNPN and CDR2 is SVGIG (reference sequence). The CDR3 sequence is 13 residues long. CDR3 in amino acids: CAGGQREGYEQYF. The CDR3 DNA reads as TGTGCGGGGGGGCAGCGGGAGGGCTACGAGCAGTACTTC.

The chain links TRBV27 to TRBJ2-7; no reliable D call. The germline CDR1 and CDR2 sequences are MNHEY and SMNVEV (reference sequence). This CDR3 spans 13 amino acids. Trimming pared 2 bases from V and 4 bases from J, leaving 9 bases between. The CDR3 is CASSLKSPYEQYF. DNA for the CDR3: TGTGCCAGCAGTTTAAAATCCCCGTACGAGCAGTACTTC.

In its sample, this clone was seen a few times. V and J are TRBV27 and TRBJ2-7; unclear D gene. Germline-derived CDR1 and CDR2 are MNHEY and SMNVEV (reference sequence). With 6 bases removed from V and 4 bases from J, the gap between germline ends came to 13 bases. This CDR3 spans 13 amino acids. The CDR3: CASSPVVRYEQYF. CDR3 DNA sequence: TGTGCCAGCAGCCCCGTTGTGCGATACGAGCAGTACTTC.

The chain is built from TRBV11-3 and TRBJ2-1; 7 nucleotides line up with TRBD2. Losses at the gene ends were 1 base for V and 5 bases for J; bases not matched to a gene: 14. The CDR3 covers 18 residues. The germline V gene has CDR1 SGHNT and CDR2 YENEEA. The CDR3 spells CASSLVYAGVIVNNEQFF. CDR3 DNA: TGTGCCAGCAGCTTAGTTTACGCGGGAGTTATCGTTAACAATGAGCAGTTCTTC. Full variable domain (remainder filled in from reference TRBV11-3 and TRBJ2-1): EAGVVQSPRYKIIEKKQPVAFWCNPISGHNTLYWYLQNLGQGPELLIRYENEEAVDDSQLPKDRFSAERLKGVDSTLKIQPAELGDSAVYLCASSLVYAGVIVNNEQFFGPGTRLTVL.

The V gene is TRBV6-6, the J gene TRBJ2-7, with TRBD2 as a possible D gene (6 bases). Trimming cost V 5 bases and J 3 bases, with 26 bases left between them. Germline V gene sequence: CDR1 MNHNY, CDR2 SVGAGI (reference sequence). The CDR3 runs 18 residues. CDR3 bases: TGTGCCAGCAGTCCCTACCTTGCCCCTAGGGCGGAGGGCTACGAGCAGTACTTC. As protein: CASSPYLAPRAEGYEQYF.

V usage is TRBV14 and J usage is TRBJ2-7; TRBD1 aligns across 11 bases. CDR3 size: 14 residues. CDR1 and CDR2 (germline): SGHDN, FVKESK. V lost 4 bases to trimming and J lost 2 bases; unmatched junction nucleotides: 1. The CDR3, as DNA: TGTGCCAGCAGCCCGGGACAGGGGGCCTACGAGCAGTACTTC. Protein: CASSPGQGAYEQYF.

The chain recombines TRBV11-3 with TRBJ1-1; D unclear. CDR3 size: 13 residues. Per germline, CDR1 SGHNT and CDR2 YENEEA. Trimming removed 5 bases from V and 1 base from J, with 8 bases in between. DNA of the CDR3: TGTGCCAGCAGCGTTACAAGGAACACTGAAGCTTTCTTT. Amino acid sequence: CASSVTRNTEAFF.

The chain combines TRBV27 with TRBJ2-1; the D gene is possibly TRBD2 (5 bases). This CDR3 contains 15 residues. Germline V gene lookup returns CDR1 MNHEY and CDR2 SMNVEV (reference sequence). The ends were cut back, 5 bases at V and 6 bases at J, with 17 bases in the middle. DNA of the CDR3: TGTGCCAGCAGTCAGATGGACGGGGTTGGCAATGAGCAGTTCTTC. Translation: CASSQMDGVGNEQFF.

The chain joins TRBV6-5 to TRBJ2-7, with D perhaps matching TRBD2 (5 bases). The CDR3 covers 14 residues. The V gene's germline CDR1 is MNHEY and CDR2 SVGAGI. V was trimmed by 6 bases and J by 2 bases, leaving 14 bases between them. Here the CDR3 reads CASSRREAAYEQYF. CDR3 DNA: TGTGCCAGCAGCCGTCGGGAAGCCGCCTACGAGCAGTACTTC.

The rearrangement links TRBV6-4 to TRBJ2-2, with 9 bases that match TRBD2. Germline V gene sequence: CDR1 MRHNA, CDR2 SNTAGT. The CDR3 contains 14 residues. V lost 4 bases to trimming and J lost 3 bases; unmatched junction nucleotides: 0. CDR3 DNA sequence: TGTGCCAGCAGTGCTAGCGGGGACACCGGGGAGCTGTTTTTT. It is translated as CASSASGDTGELFF.

The chain couples TRBV28 to TRBJ2-7; maybe TRBD2 (6 bases). V was pared by 2 bases and J by 4 bases, with 9 bases between. Per germline, CDR1 MDHEN and CDR2 SYDVKM. The CDR3 is 13 amino acids. The CDR3 sequence: CASSLRGRYEQYF. Here the CDR3 DNA reads TGTGCCAGCAGTTTACGAGGGAGGTACGAGCAGTACTTC.